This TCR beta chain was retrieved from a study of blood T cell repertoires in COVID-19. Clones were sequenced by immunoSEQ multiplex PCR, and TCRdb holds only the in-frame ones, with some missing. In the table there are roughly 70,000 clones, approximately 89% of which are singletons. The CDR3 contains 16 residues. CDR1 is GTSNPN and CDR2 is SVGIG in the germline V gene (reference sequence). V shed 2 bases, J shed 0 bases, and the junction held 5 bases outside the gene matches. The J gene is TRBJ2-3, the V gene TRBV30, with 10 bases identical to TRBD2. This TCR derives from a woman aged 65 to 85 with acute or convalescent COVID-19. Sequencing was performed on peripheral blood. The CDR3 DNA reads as TGTGCCTGGAGTCCGAAGACTAGCGGGAGCACAGATACGCAGTATTTT. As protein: CAWSPKTSGSTDTQYF.